This T cell receptor beta chain was observed in a study of cytomegalovirus exposure and HLA in healthy donors. Study overall: From around 180 million T cells, an earlier analysis saw 120 million or so unique TCR beta sequences. Study findings and constraints: An Asian-associated ancestry cluster reportedly showed fewer N-insertions than the approximately 690-donor mean in a later analysis. V- and J-gene trimming in TCR beta was tied to a missense DCLRE1C variant by an analysis performed later.

Healthy individuals who donated bone marrow served as the donors. In the case of this clone: Antigen: not known.

Trimming at V came to 4 bases and at J to 2 bases, leaving 3 bases not matched to a gene. CDR3 length: 15 amino acids. CDR1 and CDR2 (germline): SGHRS, YFSETQ. The study ran its PCR with 60 Vbeta and 13 Jbeta primers. The repertoire was sequenced with immunoSEQ multiplex PCR; TCRdb's copy has only in-frame clones and lacks some. The table includes more than 100,000 clones, roughly 15% detected once. The receptor's source is a woman younger than 30 in good health and CMV-seronegative. The gene calls are TRBV5-1 and TRBJ2-1, with 10 positions matching TRBD1. Sequencing was performed on PBMCs. DNA of the CDR3: TGCGCCAGCAGCCTGACAGGGGGCGCCTACAATGAGCAGTTCTTC. Amino acid sequence: CASSLTGGAYNEQFF.